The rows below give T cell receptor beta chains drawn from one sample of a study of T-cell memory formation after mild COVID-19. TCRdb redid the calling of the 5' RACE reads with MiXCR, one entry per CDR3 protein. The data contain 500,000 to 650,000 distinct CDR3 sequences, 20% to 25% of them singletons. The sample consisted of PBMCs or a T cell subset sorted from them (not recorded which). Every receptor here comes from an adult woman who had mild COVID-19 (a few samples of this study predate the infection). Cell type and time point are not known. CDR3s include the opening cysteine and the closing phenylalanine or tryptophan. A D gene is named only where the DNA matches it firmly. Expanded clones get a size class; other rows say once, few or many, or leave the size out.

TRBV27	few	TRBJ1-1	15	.	CASSLNGWGRTEAFF	TGTGCCAGCAGTTTAAACGGCTGGGGGAGGACTGAAGCTTTCTTT
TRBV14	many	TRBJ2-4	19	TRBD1	CASSQDSPWTGWDKNIQYF	TGTGCCAGCAGCCAAGATAGCCCTTGGACAGGGTGGGACAAAAACATTCAGTACTTC
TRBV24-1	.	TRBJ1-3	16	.	CATSVRRGYTGNTIYF	TGTGCCACCAGTGTGAGAAGGGGCTATACTGGAAACACCATATATTTT
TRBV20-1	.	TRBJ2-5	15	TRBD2	CSAHWWRGVRETQYF	TGCAGTGCCCATTGGTGGCGGGGGGTCCGGGAGACCCAGTACTTC
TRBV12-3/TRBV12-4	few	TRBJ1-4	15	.	CASSLGRGRDEKLFF	TGTGCCAGCAGTTTAGGCCGGGGAAGGGATGAAAAACTGTTTTTT
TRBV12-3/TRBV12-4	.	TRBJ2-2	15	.	CASSSERGNTGELFF	TGTGCCAGCAGTTCCGAGAGGGGGAACACCGGGGAGCTGTTTTTT
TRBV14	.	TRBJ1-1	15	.	CASSQDVWSRTEAFF	TGTGCCAGCAGCCAAGATGTTTGGTCCCGCACTGAAGCTTTCTTT
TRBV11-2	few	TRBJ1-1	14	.	CASCRTYVSTEAFF	TGTGCCAGTTGCCGGACATACGTGTCCACTGAAGCTTTCTTT
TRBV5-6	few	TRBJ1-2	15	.	CASSPVGGRVYGYTF	TGTGCCAGCAGCCCCGTGGGGGGGCGAGTCTATGGCTACACCTTC
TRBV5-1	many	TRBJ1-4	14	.	CASSGGATNEKLFF	TGCGCCAGCAGCGGAGGGGCGACTAATGAAAAACTGTTTTTT
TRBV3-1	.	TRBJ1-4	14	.	CASTLRSTNEKLFF	TGTGCCAGCACGCTCAGGTCAACTAATGAAAAACTGTTTTTT
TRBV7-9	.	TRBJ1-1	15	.	CASSLALGSRGEAFF	TGTGCCAGCAGCTTAGCATTAGGTAGCAGGGGAGAGGCTTTCTTT
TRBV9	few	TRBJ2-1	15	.	CASSERGWSSNEQFF	TGTGCCAGCAGCGAGAGGGGTTGGTCGAGCAATGAGCAGTTCTTC
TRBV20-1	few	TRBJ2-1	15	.	CSVNPSGAPYREQFF	TGCAGTGTTAACCCGTCCGGGGCCCCCTACCGGGAGCAGTTCTTC
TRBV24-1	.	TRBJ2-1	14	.	CATSDESSYNEQFF	TGTGCCACCAGTGATGAGAGCTCCTACAATGAGCAGTTCTTC
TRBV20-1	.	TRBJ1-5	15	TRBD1	CSVPSGTGDNQPQHF	TGCAGTGTTCCTAGCGGGACAGGCGACAATCAGCCCCAGCATTTT
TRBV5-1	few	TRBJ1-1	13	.	CASSKVDATEAFF	TGCGCCAGCTCCAAGGTGGATGCCACTGAAGCTTTCTTT
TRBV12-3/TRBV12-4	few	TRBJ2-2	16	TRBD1	CASSPGQGSGTGELFF	TGTGCCAGCAGCCCGGGACAGGGTTCGGGCACCGGGGAGCTGTTTTTT
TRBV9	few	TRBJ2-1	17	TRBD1	CASSVGRGTGGLNEQFF	TGTGCCAGCAGCGTAGGTCGCGGGACAGGGGGCCTCAATGAGCAGTTCTTC
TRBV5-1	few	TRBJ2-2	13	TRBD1	CASSSGQGGELFF	TGCGCCAGCAGCTCGGGACAGGGCGGGGAGCTGTTTTTT
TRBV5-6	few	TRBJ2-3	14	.	CASSLEWFTDTQYF	TGTGCCAGCAGCTTGGAGTGGTTCACAGATACGCAGTATTTT
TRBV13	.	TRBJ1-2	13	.	CASSSQDSYGYTF	TGTGCCAGCAGCTCCCAGGACAGCTATGGCTACACCTTC
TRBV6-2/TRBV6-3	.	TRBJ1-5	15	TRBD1	CASGLSDRDAQPQHF	TGTGCCAGCGGACTATCGGACAGGGATGCGCAGCCCCAGCATTTT
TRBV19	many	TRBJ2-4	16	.	CASTRDTRDAKNIQYF	TGTGCCAGCACGCGGGATACTCGGGATGCCAAAAACATTCAGTACTTC
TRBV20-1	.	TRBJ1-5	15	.	CSARDWRLGNQPQHF	TGCAGTGCTAGAGATTGGAGGTTAGGGAATCAGCCCCAGCATTTT
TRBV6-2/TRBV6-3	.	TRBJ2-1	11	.	CASSSYLEQFF	TGTGCCAGCAGTTCCTACCTGGAGCAGTTCTTC
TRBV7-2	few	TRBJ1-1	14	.	CASSLGGAAAEAFF	TGTGCCAGCAGCTTAGGGGGGGCGGCGGCCGAAGCTTTCTTT
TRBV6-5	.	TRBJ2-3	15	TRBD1	CASSHTGGFRDTQYF	TGTGCCAGCAGTCACACAGGGGGCTTTAGGGATACGCAGTATTTT
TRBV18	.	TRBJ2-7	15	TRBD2	CASSAGLAATYEQYF	TGTGCCAGCTCAGCGGGCCTAGCGGCAACCTACGAGCAGTACTTC
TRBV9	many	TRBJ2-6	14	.	CASSPMTGSNVLTF	TGTGCCAGCAGCCCCATGACCGGATCCAACGTCCTGACTTTC
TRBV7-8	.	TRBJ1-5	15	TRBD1	CASSLGTGGPQPQHF	TGTGCCAGCAGCTTAGGGACAGGGGGACCTCAGCCCCAGCATTTT
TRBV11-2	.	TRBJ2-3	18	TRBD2	CASSLWRGGRSRTDTQYF	TGTGCCAGCAGCTTATGGCGGGGGGGCCGGTCAAGGACAGATACGCAGTATTTT
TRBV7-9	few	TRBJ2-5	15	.	CASSLALVAGETQYF	TGTGCCAGCAGCTTAGCATTGGTTGCGGGGGAGACCCAGTACTTC
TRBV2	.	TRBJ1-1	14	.	CASSALTGNTEAFF	TGTGCCAGCAGTGCCTTAACGGGGAACACTGAAGCTTTCTTT
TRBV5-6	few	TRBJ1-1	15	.	CASSLVGVRYTEAFF	TGTGCCAGCAGCTTGGTAGGGGTCCGCTACACTGAAGCTTTCTTT